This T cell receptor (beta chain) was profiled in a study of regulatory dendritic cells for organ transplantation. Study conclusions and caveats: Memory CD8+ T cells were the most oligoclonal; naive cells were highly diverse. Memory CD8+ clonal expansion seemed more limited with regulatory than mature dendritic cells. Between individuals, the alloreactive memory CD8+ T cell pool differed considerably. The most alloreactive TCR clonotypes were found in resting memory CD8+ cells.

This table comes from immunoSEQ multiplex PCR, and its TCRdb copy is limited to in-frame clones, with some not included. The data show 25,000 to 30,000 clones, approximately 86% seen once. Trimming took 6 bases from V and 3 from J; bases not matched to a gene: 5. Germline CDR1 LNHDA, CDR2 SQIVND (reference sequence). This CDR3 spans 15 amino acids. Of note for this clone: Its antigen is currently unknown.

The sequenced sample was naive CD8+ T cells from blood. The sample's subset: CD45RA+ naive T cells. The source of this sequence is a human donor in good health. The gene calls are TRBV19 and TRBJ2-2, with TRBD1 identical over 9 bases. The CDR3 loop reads CASSVRTGDTGELFF. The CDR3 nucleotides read TGTGCCAGTAGCGTCCGGACAGGGGACACCGGGGAGCTGTTTTTT.